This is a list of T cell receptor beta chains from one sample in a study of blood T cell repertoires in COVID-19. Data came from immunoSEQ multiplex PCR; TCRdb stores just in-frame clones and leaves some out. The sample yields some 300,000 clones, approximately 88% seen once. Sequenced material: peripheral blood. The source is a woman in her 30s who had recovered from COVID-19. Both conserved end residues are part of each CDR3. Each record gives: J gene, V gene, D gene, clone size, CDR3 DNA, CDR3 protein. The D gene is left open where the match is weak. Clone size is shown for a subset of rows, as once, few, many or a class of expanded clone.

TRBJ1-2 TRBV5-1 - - TGCGCCAGCAGCTTGGCCGGGGTAAGCGGCTACACCTTC CASSLAGVSGYTF
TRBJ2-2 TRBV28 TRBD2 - TGTGCCAGCAGTTTTGAAGCGGGGGCCTCCGGGGAGCTGTTTTTT CASSFEAGASGELFF
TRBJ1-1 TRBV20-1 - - TGCAGTGCTAGTGAGGACACTCAGAACACTGAAGCTTTCTTT CSASEDTQNTEAFF
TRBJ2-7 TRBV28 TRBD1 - TGTGCCAGTCAGGGGGACCCAGCGTACGAGCAGTACTTC CASQGDPAYEQYF
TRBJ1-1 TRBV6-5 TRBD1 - TGTGCCAGCAGGTCAGCGGGACAGGGCTACACTGAAGCTTTCTTT CASRSAGQGYTEAFF
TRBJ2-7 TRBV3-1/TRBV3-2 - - TGTGCCAGCAGCCAATCATACGAGCAGTACTTC CASSQSYEQYF
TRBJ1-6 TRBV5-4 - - TGTGCCAGCAGCTTTACTGGACAGAATTCACCCCTCCACTTT CASSFTGQNSPLHF
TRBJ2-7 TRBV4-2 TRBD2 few TGTGCCAGCAGGACCAGCGGGGGGGGATCCTACGAGCAGTACTTC CASRTSGGGSYEQYF
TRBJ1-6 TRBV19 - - TGTGCCAGTAGTTACAAGTATTCACCCCTCCACTTT CASSYKYSPLHF
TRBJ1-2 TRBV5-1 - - TGCGCCAGCAGCTTGCTCCCGGGAAAAACCAATGGCTACACCTTC CASSLLPGKTNGYTF
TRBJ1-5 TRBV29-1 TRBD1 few TGCAGCGTCCGTGGGGGGACAGGGGGCGATCAGCCCCAGCATTTT CSVRGGTGGDQPQHF
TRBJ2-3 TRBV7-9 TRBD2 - TGTGCCAGCAGCCGACTAGCGGGGGACGCAGATACGCAGTATTTT CASSRLAGDADTQYF
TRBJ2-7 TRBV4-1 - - TGCGCCAGCAGCCTACAGAATTCCGGGAGTACCTACGAGCAGTACTTC CASSLQNSGSTYEQYF
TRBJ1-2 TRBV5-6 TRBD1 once TGTGCCAGCAGCTTAAGGGACAGACTCCCCTATGGCTACACCTTC CASSLRDRLPYGYTF
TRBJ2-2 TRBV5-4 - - TGTGCCAGCAGCAGTGGACAGCTCAACACCGGGGAGCTGTTTTTT CASSSGQLNTGELFF
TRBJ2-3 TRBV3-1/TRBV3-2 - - TGTGCCAGCAGTTACCCTGCGAGCACAGATACGCAGTATTTT CASSYPASTDTQYF
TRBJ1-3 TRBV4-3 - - TGCGCCAGCAGCCAAGTGAGCGGAGGAAACACCATATATTTT CASSQVSGGNTIYF
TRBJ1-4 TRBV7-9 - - TGTGCCAGCACCACGGGTGAAAAACTGTTTTTT CASTTGEKLFF
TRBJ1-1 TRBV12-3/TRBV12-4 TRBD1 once TGTGCCAGCAGTTTAGCGGGACAGGGAAGAGCTTTCTTT CASSLAGQGRAFF
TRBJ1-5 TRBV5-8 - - TGTGCCAGCAGCCCCTGGCAATCCCGGCGAGCGGATCAGCCCCAGCATTTT CASSPWQSRRADQPQHF
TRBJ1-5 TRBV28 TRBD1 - TGTGCCAGCAGTTCTTATGGGGGACAGGGGGTTCAGCCCCAGCATTTT CASSSYGGQGVQPQHF
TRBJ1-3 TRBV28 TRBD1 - TGTGCCAGCAGCTCCCCGACAGGGGAAGGAAACACCATATATTTT CASSSPTGEGNTIYF